The 8 T cell receptor beta chains reported below all come from one sample, sequenced in a study of identical twins. MiXCR, run by TCRdb on the 5' RACE reads, gives a single entry per CDR3 protein. Among roughly 1.6 million distinct CDR3 sequences listed, roughly 35% were seen once. The sequencing input was cord blood. The receptors were sampled from a newborn girl in good health.

In its sample, this clonotype was seen many times. The genes are TRBV6-5 and TRBJ2-5, with D unclear. V was cut by 9 bases and J by 2 bases, with 13 bases left in between. The length of the CDR3 is 13 residues. Germline lookup yields CDR1 MNHEY and CDR2 SVGAGI. The CDR3 DNA is TGTGCCAGGACCCTGGTGTCTCAAGAGACCCAGTACTTC. It encodes CARTLVSQETQYF.

The chain is built from TRBV9 and TRBJ1-5; D unresolved. The V end was cut by 0 bases, the J end by 4 bases, with 8 bases between. Germline values: CDR1 SGDLS, CDR2 YYNGEE. The CDR3 extends over 14 amino acids. The CDR3 nucleotides are TGTGCCAGCAGCGTAGGAGCATTTAATCAGCCCCAGCATTTT. Its protein is CASSVGAFNQPQHF.

This clonotype was detected a few times. The gene calls are TRBV5-6 and TRBJ2-1, with a tentative D call TRBD1 (6 bases). V was pared by 7 bases and J by 0 bases, with 17 bases between. Germline assignment: CDR1 SGHDT and CDR2 YYEEEE. There are 16 residues in the CDR3. This chain's CDR3 is CASYVGAYLSYNEQFF. DNA of the CDR3: TGTGCCAGCTACGTGGGGGCTTATCTCTCCTACAATGAGCAGTTCTTC.

This rearrangement joins TRBV12-3 or TRBV12-4 to TRBJ2-2; TRBD1 matches 7 bases. The CDR3 extends over 13 amino acids. With 5 bases clipped from V and 7 bases from J, the junction kept 4 bases outside the gene matches. This CDR3 is CASSRQGVGELFF. The CDR3 nucleotides read TGTGCCAGCAGTCGTCAGGGGGTCGGGGAGCTGTTTTTT.

This chain connects TRBV2 to TRBJ2-3; TRBD2 matches at 12 bases. This CDR3 region has 16 residues. CDR1 SNHLY and CDR2 FYNNEI come from the germline V gene. V shed 7 bases and J 1 base; nucleotides not matched to a gene: 6. The CDR3 coding sequence is TGTGCCAGCATTCTAGCGGGGGGGCGGGGCACAGATACGCAGTATTTT. It is translated as CASILAGGRGTDTQYF. Using reference TRBV2 and TRBJ2-3 for the parts outside the CDR3, the full variable domain is EPEVTQTPSHQVTQMGQEVILRCVPISNHLYFYWYRQILGQKVEFLVSFYNNEISEKSEIFDDQFSVERPDGSNFTLKIRSTKLEDSAMYFCASILAGGRGTDTQYFGPGTRLTVL.

The CDR3 DNA follows: TGTGCCACCAGCCTTACGACAGGAGACTACGAGCAGTACTTC. Amino acids: CATSLTTGDYEQYF. The chain is built from TRBV15 and TRBJ2-7; perhaps TRBD1 as D (6 bases). CDR1 LNHNV and CDR2 YYDKDF come from the germline V gene (reference sequence). This CDR3 has 14 residues. V lost 5 bases and J 3 bases, leaving 14 bases between the germline ends.

This clonotype was found a few times. The CDR3 reads CASRAGLSSYNEQYF. CDR3 bases: TGTGCCAGCAGGGCCGGCTTAAGCTCCTACAATGAGCAGTACTTC. This rearrangement joins TRBV12-3 or TRBV12-4 to TRBJ2-1; D unresolved. Near its end, the DNA agrees better with TRBJ2-7, so the J call may be wrong. CDR3 length: 15 residues.

This clonotype showed up many times. J is TRBJ2-1 and V is TRBV7-2; perhaps TRBD2 as D (6 bases). Germline V lookup: CDR1 SGHTA, CDR2 FQGNSA. This CDR3 comprises 14 residues. V was cut by 3 bases and J by 3 bases, with 9 bases left in between. For the CDR3, the DNA is TGTGCCAGCAGCTTTACGGACTACTACAATGAGCAGTTCTTC. The encoded protein is CASSFTDYYNEQFF. Together with reference TRBV7-2 and TRBJ2-1, the CDR3 gives the full variable domain: GAGVSQSPSNKVTEKGKDVELRCDPISGHTALYWYRQSLGQGLEFLIYFQGNSAPDKSGLPSDRFSAERTGGSVSTLTIQRTQQEDSAVYLCASSFTDYYNEQFFGPGTRLTVL.